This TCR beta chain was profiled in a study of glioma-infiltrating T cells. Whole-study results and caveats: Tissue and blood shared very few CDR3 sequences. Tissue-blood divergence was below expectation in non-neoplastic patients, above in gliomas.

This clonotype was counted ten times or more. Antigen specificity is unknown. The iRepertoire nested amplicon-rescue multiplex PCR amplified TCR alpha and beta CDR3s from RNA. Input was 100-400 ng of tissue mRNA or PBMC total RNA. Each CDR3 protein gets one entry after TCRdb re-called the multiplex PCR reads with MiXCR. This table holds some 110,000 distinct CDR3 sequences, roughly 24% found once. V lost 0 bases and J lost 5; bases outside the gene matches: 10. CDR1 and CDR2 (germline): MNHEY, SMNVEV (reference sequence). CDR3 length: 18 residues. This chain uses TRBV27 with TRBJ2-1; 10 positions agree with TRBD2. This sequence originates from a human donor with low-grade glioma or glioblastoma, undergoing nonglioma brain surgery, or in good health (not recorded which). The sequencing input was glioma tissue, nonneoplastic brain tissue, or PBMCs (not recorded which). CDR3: CASSLSSSLAGVDNEQFF. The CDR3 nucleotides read TGTGCCAGCAGTTTATCGAGTTCCCTAGCGGGAGTAGACAATGAGCAGTTCTTC.